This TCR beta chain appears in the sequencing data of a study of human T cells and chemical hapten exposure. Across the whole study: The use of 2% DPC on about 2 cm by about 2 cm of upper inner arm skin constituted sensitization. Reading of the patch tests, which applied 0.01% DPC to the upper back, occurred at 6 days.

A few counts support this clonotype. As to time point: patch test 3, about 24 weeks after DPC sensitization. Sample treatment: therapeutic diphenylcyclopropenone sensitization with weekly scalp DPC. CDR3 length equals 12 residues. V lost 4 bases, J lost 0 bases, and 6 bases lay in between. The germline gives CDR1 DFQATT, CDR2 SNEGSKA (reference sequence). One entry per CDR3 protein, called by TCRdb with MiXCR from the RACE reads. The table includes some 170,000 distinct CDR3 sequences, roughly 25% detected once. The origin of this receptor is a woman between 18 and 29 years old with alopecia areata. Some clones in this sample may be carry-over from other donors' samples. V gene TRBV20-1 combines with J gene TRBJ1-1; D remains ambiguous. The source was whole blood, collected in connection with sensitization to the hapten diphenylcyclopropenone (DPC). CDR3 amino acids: CSAKVVNTEAFF. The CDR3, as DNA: TGCAGTGCTAAGGTGGTGAACACTGAAGCTTTCTTT.